This TCR beta chain was sequenced during a study of cytomegalovirus exposure and HLA in healthy donors. PCR primers comprised 60 Vbeta and 13 Jbeta primers. Some clones are missing from TCRdb's copy, which holds only in-frame ones; the method was immunoSEQ multiplex PCR. This table has 150,000 to 200,000 clones, over 65% appearing once. V shed 0 bases and J 2 bases; nucleotides not matched to a gene: 9. The CDR3 length is 18 residues. In germline, CDR1 is MGHRA, CDR2 YSYEKL. What was sequenced was PBMCs. This receptor was taken from a man younger than 35 in good health and CMV-seropositive. V gene TRBV4-1 combines with J gene TRBJ2-3, with 9 bases lining up with TRBD2. The CDR3 sequence: CASSQDQVAGVPTDTQYF. DNA of the CDR3: TGCGCCAGCAGCCAAGATCAGGTAGCGGGAGTCCCCACAGATACGCAGTATTTT.